The 24 T cell receptor beta chains reported below all come from one sample, sequenced in a study of early T cells in non-severe SARS-CoV-2 infection. TCRdb called the 5' RACE reads again in MiXCR, with one record for every CDR3 protein. Seen here are around 83,000 distinct CDR3 sequences, over 9.5% observed once, and the top ten hold 3.5% to 5%. Sequenced here: whole blood, sampled at baseline. Receptors originate from an adult who was a healthcare worker with PCR-confirmed SARS-CoV-2 infection or an uninfected control (not recorded which).

The chain uses TRBV12-3 or TRBV12-4 and TRBJ2-5; D unclear. The V end was cut by 6 bases, the J end by 5 bases, with 13 bases between. This CDR3 has 13 amino acids. CDR3: CASSLESGETQYF. The CDR3 DNA sequence: TGTGCCAGCAGCCTCGAATCCGGGGAGACCCAGTACTTC.

Comment on this clonotype: One end of the junction fails to match germline, which may point to a read error. The V gene is TRBV3-1, the J gene TRBJ1-3, with a tentative D call TRBD1 (6 bases). The V gene's germline CDR1 is LGHDT and CDR2 YNNKEL (reference sequence). The CDR3 is 14 residues long. CDR3 DNA sequence: TGTGCCAGCAGCCGCGGGACAACTGGAAACACCACATATTTT. It is translated as CASSRGTTGNTTYF.

This rearrangement joins TRBV20-1 to TRBJ2-7; D is unclear. CDR1 and CDR2 from the germline V gene are DFQATT and SNEGSKA (reference sequence). Trimming cost V 4 bases and J 6 bases, with 13 bases left between them. CDR3 length: 12 amino acids. CDR3: CSANEGIGEQYF. DNA of the CDR3: TGCAGTGCTAACGAAGGGATCGGCGAGCAGTACTTC.

This clonotype was detected a few times. The gene calls are TRBV12-3 or TRBV12-4 and TRBJ2-2, with D perhaps assigned TRBD1 or TRBD2 (5 bases each). The CDR3 loop spans 14 amino acids. V was cut by 6 bases and J by 3 bases, with 11 bases left in between. CDR3 protein: CASRIRGDTGELFF. DNA for the CDR3: TGTGCCAGCAGGATAAGAGGGGACACCGGGGAGCTGTTTTTT.

In its sample, this clonotype was seen many times. The genes are TRBV7-6 and TRBJ2-7; 8 bases fit TRBD1. V was pared by 8 bases and J by 4 bases, with 13 bases of the junction left unmatched. The CDR3 is 15 residues long. Per germline, CDR1 SGHVS and CDR2 FNYEAQ. The CDR3 coding sequence is TGTGCCAGCGCTCCCGGGCAGGGGGCTGGGTACGAGCAGTACTTC. Its translation: CASAPGQGAGYEQYF. The full variable domain, completed using reference TRBV7-6 and TRBJ2-7, is GAGVSQSPRYKVTKRGQDVALRCDPISGHVSLYWYRQALGQGPEFLTYFNYEAQQDKSGLPNDRFSAERPEGSISTLTIQRTEQRDSAMYRCASAPGQGAGYEQYFGPGTRLTVT.

There are many counts of this clonotype. This chain uses TRBV21-1 with TRBJ2-3; the table calls TRBD2, which could not be checked here. TRBV21-1 is termed a pseudogene. The CDR3 sequence is 16 residues long. For the CDR3, the DNA is TGTGCCAGCAGCAAAAAGAGTATCGTAGCGGCCGATACGCAGTATTTT. It yields the protein CASSKKSIVAADTQYF.

This clonotype showed up many times. The rearrangement links TRBV20-1 to TRBJ2-4; D assignment may be TRBD1 or TRBD2 (5 bases each). V was shortened by 3 bases and J by 0 bases, with 12 bases between the two germline ends. There are 15 residues in the CDR3. Germline V gives CDR1 DFQATT, CDR2 SNEGSKA (reference sequence). The CDR3 DNA sequence: TGCAGTGCTAGTGGCGAGGGGTTAGCCAAAAACATTCAGTACTTC. It codes for CSASGEGLAKNIQYF.

This clonotype showed up just a few times. The chain is built from TRBV7-6 and TRBJ2-1; D unresolved. Trimming stripped 1 base from V and 9 bases from J, with 19 bases between. This CDR3 has 16 amino acids. CDR1 and CDR2 from the germline V gene are SGHVS and FNYEAQ. CDR3 residues: CASSLGVLSLGGEQFF. The DNA of the CDR3 is TGTGCCAGCAGCTTAGGAGTCTTATCGTTAGGCGGTGAGCAGTTCTTC.

In its sample, this clonotype was seen many times. V and J are TRBV20-1 and TRBJ2-3; perhaps TRBD1 as D (5 bases). V lost 6 bases to trimming and J lost 2 bases, with 18 bases between them. The germline CDR1 and CDR2 sequences are DFQATT and SNEGSKA (reference sequence). This CDR3 comprises 15 residues. The CDR3 spells CSAAAAREITDTQYF. CDR3 nucleotides: TGCAGTGCCGCGGCGGCCAGGGAAATCACAGATACGCAGTATTTT.

This sequence joins TRBV30 and TRBJ2-7, with 7 bases fitting TRBD1. V dropped 4 bases and J dropped 3; count of bases not matched to a gene: 6. Per germline, CDR1 GTSNPN and CDR2 SVGIG (reference sequence). The CDR3 consists of 13 residues. The CDR3 bases are TGTGCCTGGAATCAGGCAGGGGGCTACGAGCAGTACTTC. It yields the protein CAWNQAGGYEQYF.

This clonotype was observed at least ten times. V and J are TRBV9 and TRBJ1-2, with a weak D call TRBD1 (5 bases). Germline CDR1 is SGDLS and CDR2 is YYNGEE. This CDR3 contains 14 residues. V lost 0 bases and J 4 bases, leaving 10 bases between the germline ends. Here the CDR3 DNA reads TGTGCCAGCAGCGTAGCCAGGGAGGGCTATGGCTACACCTTC. This sequence encodes CASSVAREGYGYTF.

Many counts were recorded for this clonotype. V usage is TRBV6-1 and J usage is TRBJ1-2; 11 nucleotides agree with TRBD1. Trimming cost V 6 bases and J 1 base; bases outside gene matches: 1. CDR3 length equals 14 residues. CDR1 and CDR2 (germline): MNHNS, SASEGT. The CDR3 reads CASRGTGGNYGYTF. The DNA for the CDR3 is TGTGCCAGCAGGGGGACAGGGGGTAACTATGGCTACACCTTC.

Here the CDR3 DNA reads TGCAGTGCTAGAGATGGGACTAGCGGGGCCAAGCGAGGGACCGGGGAGCTGTTTTTT. This translates into CSARDGTSGAKRGTGELFF. This chain links TRBV20-1 with TRBJ2-2; the match to TRBD2 covers 13 bases. J gave up 5 bases and V 0 bases, and 12 bases lay outside the gene matches. CDR3 length: 19 residues. Germline V CDR1 and CDR2: DFQATT, SNEGSKA (reference sequence).

Ten or more counts support this clonotype. The chain links TRBV6-6 to TRBJ1-6; no definite D call. The CDR3 is 14 amino acids. V lost 10 bases and J 6 bases, leaving 16 bases between the germline ends. The germline V gene has CDR1 MNHNY and CDR2 SVGAGI (reference sequence). In DNA form, the CDR3 reads TGTGCCACCCTCCTTCGGGCTTTTAATTCACCCCTCCACTTT. This translates into CATLLRAFNSPLHF.

This clonotype has at least ten counts. The genes are TRBV20-1 and TRBJ2-5; TRBD1 aligns across 7 bases. The ends lost 6 bases at V and 0 bases at J; junction bases unmatched: 10. The germline gives CDR1 DFQATT, CDR2 SNEGSKA (reference sequence). The CDR3 is 15 amino acids. The CDR3 protein is CSAIDRVSYQETQYF. The DNA for the CDR3 is TGCAGTGCCATTGACAGGGTATCGTACCAAGAGACCCAGTACTTC.

This rearrangement joins TRBV11-2 to TRBJ1-2, with D perhaps TRBD1 (5 bases). V lost 2 bases to trimming and J lost 4 bases, with 14 bases between them. The CDR3 spans 15 residues. Germline loops: CDR1 SGHAT, CDR2 FQNNGV. CDR3 in amino acids: CASSLLGEVRYGYTF. CDR3 nucleotide sequence: TGTGCCAGCAGCTTATTAGGGGAAGTTCGCTATGGCTACACCTTC.

The chain has TRBV6-6 and TRBJ1-4; TRBD1 aligns across 9 bases. V lost 7 bases, J lost 8 bases, and 8 bases stayed unmatched. The length of the CDR3 is 14 residues. Germline V gene lookup returns CDR1 MNHNY and CDR2 SVGAGI (reference sequence). CDR3 loop: CASTRDRDIEKLFF. Written as DNA, the CDR3 is TGTGCCAGCACCCGGGACAGGGATATCGAAAAACTGTTTTTT.

This clonotype has only one observation. Written as DNA, the CDR3 is TGTGCCAGCAGCTTAGGACTCACAGGGGGATTTGAAAAACTGTTTTTT. Its protein product is CASSLGLTGGFEKLFF. V is TRBV7-9 and J is TRBJ1-4, with 8 nucleotides matching TRBD1. V lost 1 base and J lost 7; bases outside the gene matches: 8. Germline V CDR1 and CDR2: SEHNR, FQNEAQ (reference sequence). This CDR3 is 16 amino acids long.

V usage is TRBV10-3 and J usage is TRBJ2-5; the D gene is possibly TRBD1 (6 bases). Trimming took off 6 bases at V and 2 bases at J, with 10 bases between the two ends. The CDR3 has 13 amino acids. Germline CDR1 reads ENHRY; CDR2 reads SYGVKD. CDR3 loop: CAIRSGEQETQYF. The CDR3 DNA reads TGTGCCATCAGGTCAGGGGAGCAAGAGACCCAGTACTTC.

This chain uses TRBV12-3 or TRBV12-4 with TRBJ2-1, with D possibly being TRBD1 (6 bases). This CDR3 is built from 19 residues. Trimming cost V 4 bases and J 0 bases, with 22 bases left between them. The CDR3 spells CASSSPGTGGRGSYNEQFF. CDR3 bases: TGTGCCAGCAGTTCCCCCGGGACGGGTGGCAGGGGCTCCTACAATGAGCAGTTCTTC.

Only a few counts were recorded for this clonotype. The chain uses TRBV12-3 or TRBV12-4 and TRBJ1-5; tentatively, D is TRBD1 (5 bases). This CDR3 comprises 13 residues. Trimming took off 1 base at V and 6 bases at J, with 7 bases between the two ends. The CDR3 DNA reads as TGTGCCAGCAGTTTAGATGGGGCTCAGCCCCAGCATTTT. Its protein is CASSLDGAQPQHF.

This clonotype has only a few counts. The V call is TRBV5-1, the J call TRBJ2-7, with a tentative D call TRBD1 (6 bases). This CDR3 contains 14 residues. The V end lost 4 bases, the J end lost 2 bases, and 13 bases lay between the germline ends. CDR1 is SGHRS, CDR2 YFSETQ, per germline. The CDR3 coding sequence is TGCGCCAGCAGCCGTGTGGACAGAGCCTACGAGCAGTACTTC. Its translation: CASSRVDRAYEQYF.

The sample holds a few counts of this clonotype. This chain connects TRBV20-1 to TRBJ1-6, with 7 bases lining up with TRBD1. V shed 0 bases, J shed 10 bases, and the junction held 6 bases outside the gene matches. This CDR3 is 14 amino acids long. Per germline, CDR1 DFQATT and CDR2 SNEGSKA (reference sequence). Here the CDR3 DNA reads TGCAGTGCTAGAGATAGGCCAGGGGGATCACCCCTCCACTTT. It is translated as CSARDRPGGSPLHF.

The table lists this clonotype with a few counts. The chain combines TRBV27 with TRBJ1-1; 8 bases fit TRBD1. J gave up 5 bases and V 3 bases, and 5 bases lay outside the gene matches. The CDR3 spans 14 residues. Per germline, CDR1 MNHEY and CDR2 SMNVEV (reference sequence). The CDR3 reads CASSFQGAGTEAFF. CDR3 DNA: TGTGCCAGCAGTTTTCAGGGGGCGGGAACTGAAGCTTTCTTT.